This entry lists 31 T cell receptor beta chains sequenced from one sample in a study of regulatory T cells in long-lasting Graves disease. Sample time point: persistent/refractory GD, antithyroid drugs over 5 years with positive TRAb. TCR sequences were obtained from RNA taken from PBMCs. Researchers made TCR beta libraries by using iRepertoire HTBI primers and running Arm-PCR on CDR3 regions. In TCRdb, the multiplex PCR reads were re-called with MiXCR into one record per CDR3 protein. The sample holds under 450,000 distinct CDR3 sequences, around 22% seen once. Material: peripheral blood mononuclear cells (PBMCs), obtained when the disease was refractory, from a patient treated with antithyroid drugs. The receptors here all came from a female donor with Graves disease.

DNA for the CDR3: TGTGCCAGTGACCCGGGACAGCGGGTAGCCAAATCCTCCTACGAGCAGTACTTC. Translation: CASDPGQRVAKSSYEQYF. The chain recombines TRBV6-1 with TRBJ2-7, with D maybe TRBD1 (7 bases). The CDR3 extends over 18 amino acids. V lost 9 bases, J lost 0 bases, and 27 bases lay in between. Germline CDR1 reads MNHNS; CDR2 reads SASEGT.

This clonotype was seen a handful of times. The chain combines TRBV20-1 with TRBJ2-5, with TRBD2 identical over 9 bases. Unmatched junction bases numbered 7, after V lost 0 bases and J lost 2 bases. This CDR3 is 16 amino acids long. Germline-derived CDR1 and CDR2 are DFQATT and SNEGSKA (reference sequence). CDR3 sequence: CSARDWASGKQETQYF. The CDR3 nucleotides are TGCAGTGCTAGAGATTGGGCTAGCGGGAAACAAGAGACCCAGTACTTC.

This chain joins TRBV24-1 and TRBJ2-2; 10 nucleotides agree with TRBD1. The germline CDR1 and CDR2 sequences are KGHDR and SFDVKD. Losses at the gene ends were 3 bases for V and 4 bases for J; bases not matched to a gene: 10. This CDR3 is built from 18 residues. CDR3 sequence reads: CATSDAPGQGFGTGELFF. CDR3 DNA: TGTGCCACCAGTGATGCTCCGGGACAGGGGTTTGGCACCGGGGAGCTGTTTTTT.

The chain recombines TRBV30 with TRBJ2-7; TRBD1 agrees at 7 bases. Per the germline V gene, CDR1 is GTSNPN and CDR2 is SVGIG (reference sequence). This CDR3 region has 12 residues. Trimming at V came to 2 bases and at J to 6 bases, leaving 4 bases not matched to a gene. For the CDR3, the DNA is TGTGCCTGGAGTCAGGGGGTTGGCGAGCAGTACTTC. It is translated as CAWSQGVGEQYF.

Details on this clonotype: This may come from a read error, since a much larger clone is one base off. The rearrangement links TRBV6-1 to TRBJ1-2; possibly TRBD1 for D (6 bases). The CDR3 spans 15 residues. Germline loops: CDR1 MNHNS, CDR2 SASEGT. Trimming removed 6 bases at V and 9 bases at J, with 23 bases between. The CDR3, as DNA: TGTGCCAGCAGCTCCGTGGGGGCGGCCAGTCAGAGCTACACCTTC. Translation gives CASSSVGAASQSYTF.

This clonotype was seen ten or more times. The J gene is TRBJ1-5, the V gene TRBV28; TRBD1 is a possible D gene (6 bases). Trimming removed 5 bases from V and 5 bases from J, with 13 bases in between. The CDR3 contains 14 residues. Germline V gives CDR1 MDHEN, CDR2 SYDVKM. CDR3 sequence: CASSRTGNYQPQHF. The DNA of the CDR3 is TGTGCCAGCAGTAGAACAGGGAATTATCAGCCCCAGCATTTT.

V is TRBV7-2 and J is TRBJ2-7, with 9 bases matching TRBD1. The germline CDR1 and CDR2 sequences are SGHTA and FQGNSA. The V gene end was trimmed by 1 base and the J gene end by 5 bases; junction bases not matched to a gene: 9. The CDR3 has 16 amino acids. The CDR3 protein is CASSLVLGTGRNEQYF. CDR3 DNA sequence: TGTGCCAGCAGCTTAGTTTTGGGGACAGGGAGGAACGAGCAGTACTTC.

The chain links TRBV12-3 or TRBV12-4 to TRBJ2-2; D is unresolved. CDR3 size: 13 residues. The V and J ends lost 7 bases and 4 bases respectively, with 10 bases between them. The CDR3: CASTYSRTGELFF. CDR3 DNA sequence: TGTGCCAGCACCTATAGTCGCACCGGGGAGCTGTTTTTT.

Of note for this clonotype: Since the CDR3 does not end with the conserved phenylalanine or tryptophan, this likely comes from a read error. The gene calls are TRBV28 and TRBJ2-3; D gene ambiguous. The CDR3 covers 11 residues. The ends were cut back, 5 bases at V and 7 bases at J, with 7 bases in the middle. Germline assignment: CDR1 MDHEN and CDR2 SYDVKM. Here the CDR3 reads CASSTPNTQYL. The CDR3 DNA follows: TGTGCCAGCAGTACTCCTAATACGCAGTATTTG.

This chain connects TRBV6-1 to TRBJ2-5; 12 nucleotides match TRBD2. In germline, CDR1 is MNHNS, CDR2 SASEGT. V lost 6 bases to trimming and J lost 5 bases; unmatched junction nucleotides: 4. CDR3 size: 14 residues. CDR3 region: CASSPTSGRETQYF. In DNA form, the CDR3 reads TGTGCCAGCAGCCCCACTAGCGGGAGGGAGACCCAGTACTTC.

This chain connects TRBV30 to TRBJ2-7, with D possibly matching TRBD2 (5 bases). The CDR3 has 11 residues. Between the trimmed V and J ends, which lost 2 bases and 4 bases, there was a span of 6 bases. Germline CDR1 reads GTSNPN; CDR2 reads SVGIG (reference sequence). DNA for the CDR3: TGTGCCTGGAGTCGGGGATACGAGCAGTACTTC. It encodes CAWSRGYEQYF.

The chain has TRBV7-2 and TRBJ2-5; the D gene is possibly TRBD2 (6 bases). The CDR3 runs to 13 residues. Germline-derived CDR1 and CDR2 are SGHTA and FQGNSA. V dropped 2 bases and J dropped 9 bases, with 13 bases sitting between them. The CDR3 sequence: CASSLTSFVAQYF. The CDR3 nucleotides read TGTGCCAGCAGCTTAACTAGCTTCGTGGCCCAGTACTTC. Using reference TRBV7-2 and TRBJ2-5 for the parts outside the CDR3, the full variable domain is GAGVSQSPSNKVTEKGKDVELRCDPISGHTALYWYRQSLGQGLEFLIYFQGNSAPDKSGLPSDRFSAERTGGSVSTLTIQRTQQEDSAVYLCASSLTSFVAQYFGPGTRLLVL.

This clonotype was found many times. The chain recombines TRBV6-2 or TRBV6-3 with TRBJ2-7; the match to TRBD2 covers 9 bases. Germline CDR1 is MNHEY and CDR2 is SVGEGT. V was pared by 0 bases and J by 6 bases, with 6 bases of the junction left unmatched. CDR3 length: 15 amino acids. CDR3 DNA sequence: TGTGCCAGCAGTTACTCCCCGGGACTAGCAGGCGAGCAGTACTTC. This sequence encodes CASSYSPGLAGEQYF.

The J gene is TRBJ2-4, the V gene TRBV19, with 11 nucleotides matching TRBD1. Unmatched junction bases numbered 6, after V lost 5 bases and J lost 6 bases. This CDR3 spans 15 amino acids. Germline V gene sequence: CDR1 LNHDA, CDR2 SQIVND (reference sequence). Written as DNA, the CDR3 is TGTGCCAGTAGTTCTACCGGGACAGGGGGAAACATTCAGTACTTC. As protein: CASSSTGTGGNIQYF.

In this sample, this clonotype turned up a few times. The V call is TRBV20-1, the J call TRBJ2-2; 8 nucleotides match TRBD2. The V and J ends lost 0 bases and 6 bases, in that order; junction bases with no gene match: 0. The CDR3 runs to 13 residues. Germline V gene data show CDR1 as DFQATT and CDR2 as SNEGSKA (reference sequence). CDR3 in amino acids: CSARDGGAGELFF. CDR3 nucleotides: TGCAGTGCTAGAGACGGGGGGGCCGGGGAGCTGTTTTTT.

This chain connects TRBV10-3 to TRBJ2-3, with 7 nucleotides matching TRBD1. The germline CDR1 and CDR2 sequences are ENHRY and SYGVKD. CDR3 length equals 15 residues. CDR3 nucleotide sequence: TGTGCGACTCAGGGGGATTTCCTCCGCACAGATACGCAGTATTTT. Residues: CATQGDFLRTDTQYF.

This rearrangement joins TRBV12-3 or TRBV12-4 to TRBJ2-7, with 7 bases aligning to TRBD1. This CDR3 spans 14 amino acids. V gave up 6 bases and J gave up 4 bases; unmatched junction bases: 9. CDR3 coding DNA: TGTGCCAGCAGAAAGACAGGGTCCTTATACGAGCAGTACTTC. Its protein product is CASRKTGSLYEQYF.

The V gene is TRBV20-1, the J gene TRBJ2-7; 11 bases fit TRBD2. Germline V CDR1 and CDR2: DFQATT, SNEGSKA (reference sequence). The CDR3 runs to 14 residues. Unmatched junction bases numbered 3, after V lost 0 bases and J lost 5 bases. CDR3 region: CSARDRGLADEQYF. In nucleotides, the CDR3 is TGCAGTGCTAGAGATCGGGGACTAGCGGACGAGCAGTACTTC.

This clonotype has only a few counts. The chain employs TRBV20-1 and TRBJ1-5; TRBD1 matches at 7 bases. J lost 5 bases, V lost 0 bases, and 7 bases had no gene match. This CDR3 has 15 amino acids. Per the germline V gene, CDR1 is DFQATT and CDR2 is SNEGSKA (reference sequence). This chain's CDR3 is CSARETGSNYQPQHF. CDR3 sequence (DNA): TGCAGTGCTAGAGAGACAGGGTCCAATTATCAGCCCCAGCATTTT.

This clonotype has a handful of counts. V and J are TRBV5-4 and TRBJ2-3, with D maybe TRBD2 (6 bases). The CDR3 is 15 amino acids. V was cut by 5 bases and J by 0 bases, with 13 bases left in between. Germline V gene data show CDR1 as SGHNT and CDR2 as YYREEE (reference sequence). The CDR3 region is CASRHRGTSTDTQYF. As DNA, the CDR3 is TGTGCCAGCAGACATCGGGGGACTAGCACAGATACGCAGTATTTT.

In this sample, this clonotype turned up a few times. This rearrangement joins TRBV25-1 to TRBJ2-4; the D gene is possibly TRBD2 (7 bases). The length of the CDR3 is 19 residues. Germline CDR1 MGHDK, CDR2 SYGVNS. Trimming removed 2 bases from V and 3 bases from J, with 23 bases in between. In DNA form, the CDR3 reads TGTGCCAGCAGTGAACGCCTCAGCGGGACACCGTTGGGCAAAAACATTCAGTACTTC. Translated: CASSERLSGTPLGKNIQYF.

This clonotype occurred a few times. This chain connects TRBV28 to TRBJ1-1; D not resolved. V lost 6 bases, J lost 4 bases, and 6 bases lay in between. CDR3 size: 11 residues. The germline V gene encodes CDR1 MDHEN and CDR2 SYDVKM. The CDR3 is CASRGPTEAFF. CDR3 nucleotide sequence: TGTGCCAGCAGGGGCCCCACTGAAGCTTTCTTT.

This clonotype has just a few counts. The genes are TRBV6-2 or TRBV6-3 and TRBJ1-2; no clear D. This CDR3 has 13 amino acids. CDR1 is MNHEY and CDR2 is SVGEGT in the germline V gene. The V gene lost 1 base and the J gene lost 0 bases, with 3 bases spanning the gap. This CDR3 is CASSYYSNYGYTF. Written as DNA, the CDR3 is TGTGCCAGCAGTTACTATTCTAACTATGGCTACACCTTC.

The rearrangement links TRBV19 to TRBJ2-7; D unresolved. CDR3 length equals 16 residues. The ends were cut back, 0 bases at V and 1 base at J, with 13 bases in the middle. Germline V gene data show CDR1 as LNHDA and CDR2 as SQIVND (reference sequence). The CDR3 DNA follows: TGTGCCAGTAGTATAGATTCAGCCCTAGGGTCCTACGAGCAGTACTTC. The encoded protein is CASSIDSALGSYEQYF.

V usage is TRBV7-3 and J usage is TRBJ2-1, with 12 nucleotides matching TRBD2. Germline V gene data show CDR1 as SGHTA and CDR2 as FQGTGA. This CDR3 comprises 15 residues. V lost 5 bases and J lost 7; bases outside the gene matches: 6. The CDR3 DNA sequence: TGTGCCAGCAGCCCTTCTAGCGGGAGGGTGAATGAGCAGTTCTTC. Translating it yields CASSPSSGRVNEQFF.

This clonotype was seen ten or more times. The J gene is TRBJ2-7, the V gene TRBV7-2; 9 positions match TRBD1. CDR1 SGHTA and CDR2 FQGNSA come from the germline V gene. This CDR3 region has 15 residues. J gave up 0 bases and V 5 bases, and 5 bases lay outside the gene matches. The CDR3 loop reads CASSRTGAASYEQYF. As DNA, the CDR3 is TGTGCCAGCAGCCGGACAGGGGCCGCCTCCTACGAGCAGTACTTC.

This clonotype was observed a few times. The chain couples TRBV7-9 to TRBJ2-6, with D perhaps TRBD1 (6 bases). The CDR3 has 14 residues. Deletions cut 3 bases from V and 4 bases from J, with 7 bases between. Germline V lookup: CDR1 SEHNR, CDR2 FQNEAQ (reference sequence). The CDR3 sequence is CASSLTGGANVLTF. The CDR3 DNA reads TGTGCCAGCAGCTTGACAGGAGGGGCCAACGTCCTGACTTTC.

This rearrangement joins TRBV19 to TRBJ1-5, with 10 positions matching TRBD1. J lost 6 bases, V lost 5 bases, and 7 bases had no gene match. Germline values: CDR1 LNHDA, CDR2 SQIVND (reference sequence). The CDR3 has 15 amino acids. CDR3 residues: CASSGQGGVGQPQHF. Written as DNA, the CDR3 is TGTGCCAGTAGTGGACAGGGGGGAGTTGGTCAGCCCCAGCATTTT.

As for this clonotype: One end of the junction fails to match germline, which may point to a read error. CDR3: CVSSRSLGEQYF. The CDR3, as DNA: TGTGTCAGCAGTAGGTCCCTGGGTGAGCAGTACTTC. V and J are TRBV28 and TRBJ2-7, with D hard to call. The length of the CDR3 is 12 residues. Germline CDR1 MDHEN, CDR2 SYDVKM. Together with reference TRBV28 and TRBJ2-7, the CDR3 gives the full variable domain: DVKVTQSSRYLVKRTGEKVFLECVQDMDHENMFWYRQDPGLGLRLIYFSYDVKMKEKGDIPEGYSVSREKKERFSLILESASTNQTSMYLCVSSRSLGEQYFGPGTRLTVT.

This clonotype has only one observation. The CDR3 sequence is CASSPGIDRTGNTIYF. CDR3 coding DNA: TGTGCCAGCAGCCCAGGGATCGACAGGACTGGAAACACCATATATTTT. The chain has TRBV11-2 and TRBJ1-3; D is possibly TRBD1 (6 bases). CDR1 and CDR2 (germline): SGHAT, FQNNGV. There are 16 residues in the CDR3. The V end lost 5 bases, the J end lost 2 bases, and 16 bases lay between the germline ends.

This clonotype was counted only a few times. Here the CDR3 reads CASSHSNSLTGNYGYTF. The CDR3 DNA sequence: TGTGCCAGCAGTCACTCTAATTCTTTAACAGGGAACTATGGCTACACCTTC. This chain links TRBV12-3 or TRBV12-4 with TRBJ1-2; possibly TRBD1 for D (6 bases). CDR3 length equals 17 residues. V gave up 5 bases and J gave up 2 bases, with 21 bases separating them.